This T cell receptor (beta chain) appears in the sequencing data of a study of blood T cell repertoires in COVID-19. Study as a whole: Acute and convalescent COVID-19 specimens originated in the United States, Italy and Spain. Sources were T cells, B-cell-depleted T cells, or PBMCs; the material itself was cDNA or gDNA.

Seattle-derived patients entered the study during active infection and were followed longitudinally. Per the authors' pipeline: Amplification with reference gene primers provided the estimates of nucleated cell counts. The assay was immunoSEQ multiplex PCR, and TCRdb's table has in-frame clones only and misses some. Clone size and the V and J calls come from that table; the DNA yielded D and trimming. The sample includes under 250,000 clones, 88% of them seen just once. The germline V and J ends were trimmed by 3 bases and 3 bases, with 15 bases remaining between them. The V gene's germline CDR1 is SGHDT and CDR2 YYEEEE. This CDR3 has 15 residues.

The chain joins TRBV5-6 to TRBJ1-2; TRBD1 might be the D (5 bases). The sample taken for sequencing was peripheral blood. The source of this sequence is a woman aged 25 to 45 with COVID-19, enrolled during active disease. For the CDR3, the DNA is TGTGCCAGCAGCTCAATCGGCAGGGCACACTATGGCTACACCTTC. As protein: CASSSIGRAHYGYTF. Full variable domain (outside the CDR3, taken from reference TRBV5-6 and TRBJ1-2): DAGVTQSPTHLIKTRGQQVTLRCSPKSGHDTVSWYQQALGQGPQFIFQYYEEEERQRGNFPDRFSGHQFPNYSSELNVNALLLGDSALYLCASSSIGRAHYGYTFGSGTRLTVV.